This TCR beta chain is drawn from a study of early T cells in non-severe SARS-CoV-2 infection (dated by TCRdb to the early 2020s). In the study overall: Bulk RNA from unsorted whole blood was used for TCR sequencing, so alpha and beta chains could not be paired.

The library was generated by 5' RACE. The data were produced on a NextSeq 500. To correct for sequencing error and PCR bias, the TCR library protocol tagged individual cDNA molecules with unique molecular identifiers. Sequencing covered both TCR alpha and beta chains, and within each sample the abundances of alpha and beta sequences were tightly co-correlated. Processing in the source paper ran as follows. Decombinator V4 was used to annotate TCR sequences for V gene, J gene and CDR3. Expanded TCRs were defined as changing significantly between any two time points under a Poisson model with p below 0.0001. Abundances of TCRs were expressed as counts per million after normalisation to the total number of TCRs sequenced in each sample. TRAV1-2 paired with TRAJ12, TRAJ20 or TRAJ33 defined MAIT TCRs, while TRAV10 paired with TRAJ18 defined iNKT TCRs. A search of VDJdb, accessed on 1 November 2021, was run for TCRs annotated to CMV, EBV and SARS-CoV-2, with TCRs annotated for multiple antigens excluded. TCRdb reanalyzed the raw reads on its own, using fastp at Q25 for trimming and MiXCR for clone calling, and kept in-frame beta chains. For every CDR3 protein sequence, its rows merge into one entry that carries the most common genes and DNA. TCRdb, rather than the study authors, made the V and J calls. Recorded for this sample are approximately 41,000 distinct CDR3 sequences; about 5% of them occurred a single time. 15% to 20% of the sample is in the top ten clones.

What the study reported, not specific to this receptor: VDJdb matching was skewed toward anti-spike CD8 responses, so virus-specific expansions were likely underestimated and private and CD4 specificities were missed.

With respect to this clonotype: Its antigen specificity is not known. No per-base quality is available; no much larger clone lies one base away.

CDR1 and CDR2 are read off the germline V gene (reference sequence) as SEHNR and FQNEAQ. V is clipped by 5 bases and J by 1 base, and the sequence between their germline boundaries is 17 bases long. CDR3 length: 16 amino acids, cysteine to phenylalanine. The sequence is cut down to CDR3 DNA, 48 bases in frame from base 1. A case-control design nested within a healthcare worker cohort in London, UK, was used, with weekly nasopharyngeal swab PCR tests and blood sampling performed. Between 23 and 31 March 2020, the week of the UK lockdown, healthcare workers were enrolled and then followed up weekly for as long as 16 weeks.

Sequenced material: whole blood. This TCR derives from an adult who was a healthcare worker with PCR-confirmed SARS-CoV-2 infection or an uninfected control (not recorded which). Rearrangement joined TRBV7-9 to TRBJ1-1; the D gene lacks a confident call. The DNA reads as follows: TGTGCCAGCAGCCTCGCGGGTGCCGGGCCGAACACTGAAGCTTTCTTT. Translated, this is CASSLAGAGPNTEAFF.